This note documents a single T cell receptor (beta chain) sequence. Its target is unknown. The data were produced by immunoSEQ multiplex PCR, yet TCRdb's version contains in-frame clones alone and is incomplete. Here the sample spans fewer than 15,000 clones, around 83% being singletons. Autologous stem cell transplantation was followed by relapse in every patient, and brentuximab vedotin exposure varied. Patients' outcomes at their best amounted to complete response, partial response or progressive disease. This CDR3 spans 15 amino acids. The germline gives CDR1 KGHSY, CDR2 FQNENV. Trimming cost V 0 bases and J 4 bases, with 10 bases left between them. This record belongs to a study of PD-1 blockade in classical Hodgkin lymphoma. General study points: The study found complete responders had baseline diversity similar to newly diagnosed patients. Reports described newly diagnosed patients as having lower baseline TCR diversity than healthy donors. Prior therapy or disease activity may underlie the repertoire differences, whose causes remain undefined.

The chain recombines TRBV16 with TRBJ1-5; tentatively, D is TRBD1 (6 bases). The sample was peripheral blood mononuclear cells (PBMCs), taken at baseline. The TCR sequence derives from a human donor with classical Hodgkin lymphoma. CDR3: CASSQSRGGNQPQHF. For the CDR3, the DNA is TGTGCCAGCAGCCAATCGAGGGGGGGAAATCAGCCCCAGCATTTT.